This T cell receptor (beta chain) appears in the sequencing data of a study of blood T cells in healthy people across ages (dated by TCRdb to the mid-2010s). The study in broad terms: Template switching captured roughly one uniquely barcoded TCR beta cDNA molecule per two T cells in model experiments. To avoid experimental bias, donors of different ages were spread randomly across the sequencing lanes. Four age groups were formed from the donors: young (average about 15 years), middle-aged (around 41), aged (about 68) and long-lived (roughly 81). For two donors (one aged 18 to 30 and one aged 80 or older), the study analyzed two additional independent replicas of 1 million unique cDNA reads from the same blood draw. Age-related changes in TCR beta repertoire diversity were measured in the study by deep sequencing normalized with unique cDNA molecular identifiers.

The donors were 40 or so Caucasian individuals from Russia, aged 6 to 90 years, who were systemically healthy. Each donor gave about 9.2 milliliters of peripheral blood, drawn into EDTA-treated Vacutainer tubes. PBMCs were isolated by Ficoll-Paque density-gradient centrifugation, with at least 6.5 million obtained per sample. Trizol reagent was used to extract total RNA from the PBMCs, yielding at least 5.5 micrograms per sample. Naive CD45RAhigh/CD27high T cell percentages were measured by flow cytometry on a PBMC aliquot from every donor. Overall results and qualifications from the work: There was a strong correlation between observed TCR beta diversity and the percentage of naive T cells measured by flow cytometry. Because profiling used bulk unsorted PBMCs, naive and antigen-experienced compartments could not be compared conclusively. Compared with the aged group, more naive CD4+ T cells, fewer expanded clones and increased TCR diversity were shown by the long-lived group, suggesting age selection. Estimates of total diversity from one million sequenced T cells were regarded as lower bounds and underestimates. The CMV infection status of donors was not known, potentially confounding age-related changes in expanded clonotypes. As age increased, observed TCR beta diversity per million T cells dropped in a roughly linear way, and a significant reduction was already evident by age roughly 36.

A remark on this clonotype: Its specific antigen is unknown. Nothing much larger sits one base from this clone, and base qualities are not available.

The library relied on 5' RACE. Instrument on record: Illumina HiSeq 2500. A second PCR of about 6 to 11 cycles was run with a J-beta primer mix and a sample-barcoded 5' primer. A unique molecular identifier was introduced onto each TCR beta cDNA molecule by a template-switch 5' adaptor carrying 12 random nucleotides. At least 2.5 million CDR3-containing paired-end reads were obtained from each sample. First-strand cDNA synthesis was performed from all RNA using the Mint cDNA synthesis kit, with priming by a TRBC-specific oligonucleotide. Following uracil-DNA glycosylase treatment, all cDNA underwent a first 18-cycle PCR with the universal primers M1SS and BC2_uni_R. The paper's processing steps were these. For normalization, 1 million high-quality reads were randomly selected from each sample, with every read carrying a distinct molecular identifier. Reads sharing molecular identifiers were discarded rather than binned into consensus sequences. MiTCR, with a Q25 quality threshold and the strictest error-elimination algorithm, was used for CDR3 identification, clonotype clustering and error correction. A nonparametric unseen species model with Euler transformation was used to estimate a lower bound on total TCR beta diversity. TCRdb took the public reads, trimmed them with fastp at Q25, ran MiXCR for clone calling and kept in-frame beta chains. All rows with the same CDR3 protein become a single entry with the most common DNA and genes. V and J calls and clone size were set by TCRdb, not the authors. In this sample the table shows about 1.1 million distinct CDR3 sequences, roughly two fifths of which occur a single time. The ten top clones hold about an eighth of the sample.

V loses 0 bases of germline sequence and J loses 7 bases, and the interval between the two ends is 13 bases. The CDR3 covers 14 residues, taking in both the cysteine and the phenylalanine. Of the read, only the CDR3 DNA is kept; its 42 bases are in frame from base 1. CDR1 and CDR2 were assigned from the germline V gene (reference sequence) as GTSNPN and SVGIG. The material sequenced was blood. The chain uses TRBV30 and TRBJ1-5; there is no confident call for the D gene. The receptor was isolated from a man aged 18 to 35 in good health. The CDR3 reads CAWSVSPRGQPQHF. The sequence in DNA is TGTGCCTGGAGTGTTTCCCCTCGAGGACAGCCCCAGCATTTT.